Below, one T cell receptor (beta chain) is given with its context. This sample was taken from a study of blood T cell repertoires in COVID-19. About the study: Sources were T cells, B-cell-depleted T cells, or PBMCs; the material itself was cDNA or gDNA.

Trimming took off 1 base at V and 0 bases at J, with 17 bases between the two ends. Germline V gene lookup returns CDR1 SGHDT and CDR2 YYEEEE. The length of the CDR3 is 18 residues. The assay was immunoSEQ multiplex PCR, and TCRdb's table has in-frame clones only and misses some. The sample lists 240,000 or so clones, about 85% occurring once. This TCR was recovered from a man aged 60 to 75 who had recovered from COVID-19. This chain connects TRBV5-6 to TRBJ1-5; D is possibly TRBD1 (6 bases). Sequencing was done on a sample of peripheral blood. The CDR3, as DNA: TGTGCCAGCAGCTTGTTTGCAGGGGTCGGGGATAGCAATCAGCCCCAGCATTTT. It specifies CASSLFAGVGDSNQPQHF.